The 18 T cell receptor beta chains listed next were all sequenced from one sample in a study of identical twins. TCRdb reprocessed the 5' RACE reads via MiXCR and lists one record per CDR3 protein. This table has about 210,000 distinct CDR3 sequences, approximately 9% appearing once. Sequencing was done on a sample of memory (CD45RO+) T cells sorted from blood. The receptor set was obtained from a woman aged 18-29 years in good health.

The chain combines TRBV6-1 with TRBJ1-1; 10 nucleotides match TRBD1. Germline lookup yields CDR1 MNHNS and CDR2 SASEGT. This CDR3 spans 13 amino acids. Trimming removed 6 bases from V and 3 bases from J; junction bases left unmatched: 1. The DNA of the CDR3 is TGTGCCAGCAGGGGACAGGGGTACACTGAAGCTTTCTTT. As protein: CASRGQGYTEAFF.

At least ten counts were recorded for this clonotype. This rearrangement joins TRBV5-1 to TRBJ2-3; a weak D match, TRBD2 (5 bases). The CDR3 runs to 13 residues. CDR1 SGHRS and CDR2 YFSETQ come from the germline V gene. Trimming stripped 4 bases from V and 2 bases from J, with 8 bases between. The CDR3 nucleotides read TGCGCCAGCAGCGTCGGGAACACAGATACGCAGTATTTT. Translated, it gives CASSVGNTDTQYF. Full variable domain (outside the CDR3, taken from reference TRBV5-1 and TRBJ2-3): KAGVTQTPRYLIKTRGQQVTLSCSPISGHRSVSWYQQTPGQGLQFLFEYFSETQRNKGNFPGRFSGRQFSNSRSEMNVSTLELGDSALYLCASSVGNTDTQYFGPGTRLTVL.

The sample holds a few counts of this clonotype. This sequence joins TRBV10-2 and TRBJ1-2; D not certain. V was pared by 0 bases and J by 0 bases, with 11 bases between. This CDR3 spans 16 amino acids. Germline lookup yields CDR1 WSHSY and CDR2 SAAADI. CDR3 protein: CASSESLQHANYGYTF. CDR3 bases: TGCGCCAGCAGTGAGTCGTTACAGCACGCTAACTATGGCTACACCTTC.

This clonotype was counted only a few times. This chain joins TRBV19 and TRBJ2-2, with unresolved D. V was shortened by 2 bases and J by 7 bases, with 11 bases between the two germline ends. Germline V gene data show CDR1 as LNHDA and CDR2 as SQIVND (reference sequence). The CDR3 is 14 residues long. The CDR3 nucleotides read TGTGCCAGTAGTATATCTCTACATAGCGGGGAGCTGTTTTTT. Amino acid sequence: CASSISLHSGELFF.

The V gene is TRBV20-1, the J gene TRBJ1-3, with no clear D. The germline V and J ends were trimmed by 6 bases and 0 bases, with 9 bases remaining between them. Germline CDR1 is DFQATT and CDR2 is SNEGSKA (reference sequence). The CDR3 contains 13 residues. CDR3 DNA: TGCAGTGCCCCCTCCAACTCTGGAAACACCATATATTTT. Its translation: CSAPSNSGNTIYF.

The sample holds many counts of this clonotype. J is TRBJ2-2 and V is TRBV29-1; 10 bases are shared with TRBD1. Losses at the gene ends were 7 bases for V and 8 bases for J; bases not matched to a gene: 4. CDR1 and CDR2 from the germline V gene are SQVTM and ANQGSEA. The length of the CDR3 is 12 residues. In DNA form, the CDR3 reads TGCAGCGCGGACAGGGGGTCGGGGGAGCTGTTTTTT. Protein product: CSADRGSGELFF.

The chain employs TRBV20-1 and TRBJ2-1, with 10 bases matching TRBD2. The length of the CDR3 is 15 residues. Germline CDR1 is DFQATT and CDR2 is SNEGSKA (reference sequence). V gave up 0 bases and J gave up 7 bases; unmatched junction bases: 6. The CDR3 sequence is CSARDQAGGGNEQFF. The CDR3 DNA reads TGCAGTGCTAGAGACCAAGCGGGAGGGGGTAATGAGCAGTTCTTC.

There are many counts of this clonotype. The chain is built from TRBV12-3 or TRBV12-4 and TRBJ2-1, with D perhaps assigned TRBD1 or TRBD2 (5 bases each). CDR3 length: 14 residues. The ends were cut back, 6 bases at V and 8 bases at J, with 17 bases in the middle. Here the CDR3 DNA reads TGTGCCAGCAGGCCACAGGAGGCTTGGGATGAGCAGTTCTTC. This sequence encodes CASRPQEAWDEQFF.

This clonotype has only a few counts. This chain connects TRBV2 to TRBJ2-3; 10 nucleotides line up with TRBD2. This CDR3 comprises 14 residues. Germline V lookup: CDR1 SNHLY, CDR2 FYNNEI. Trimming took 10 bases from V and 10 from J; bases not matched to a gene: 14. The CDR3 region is CATRGGTSVNPQYF. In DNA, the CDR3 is TGTGCCACCAGGGGTGGGACTAGCGTCAACCCGCAGTATTTT.

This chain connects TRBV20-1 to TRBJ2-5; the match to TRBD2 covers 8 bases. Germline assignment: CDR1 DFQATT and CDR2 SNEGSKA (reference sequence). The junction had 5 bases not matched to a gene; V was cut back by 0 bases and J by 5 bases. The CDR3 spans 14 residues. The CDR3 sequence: CSARDKRGSETQYF. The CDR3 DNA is TGCAGTGCTAGAGATAAGCGGGGGTCGGAGACCCAGTACTTC.

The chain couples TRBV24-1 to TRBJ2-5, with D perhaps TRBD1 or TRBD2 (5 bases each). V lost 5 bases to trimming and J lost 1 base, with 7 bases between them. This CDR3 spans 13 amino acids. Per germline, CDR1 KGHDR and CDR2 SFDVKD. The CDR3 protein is CATSGGAQETQYF. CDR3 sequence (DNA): TGTGCCACCAGTGGAGGGGCCCAAGAGACCCAGTACTTC.

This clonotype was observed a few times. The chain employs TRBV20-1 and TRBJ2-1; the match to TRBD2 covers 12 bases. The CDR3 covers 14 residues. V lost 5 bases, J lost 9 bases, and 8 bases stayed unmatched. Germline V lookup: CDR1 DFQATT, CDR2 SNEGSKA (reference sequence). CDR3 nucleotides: TGCAGTGCTGGTCGGACTAGCGGGATTGGTGAGCAGTTCTTC. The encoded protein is CSAGRTSGIGEQFF.

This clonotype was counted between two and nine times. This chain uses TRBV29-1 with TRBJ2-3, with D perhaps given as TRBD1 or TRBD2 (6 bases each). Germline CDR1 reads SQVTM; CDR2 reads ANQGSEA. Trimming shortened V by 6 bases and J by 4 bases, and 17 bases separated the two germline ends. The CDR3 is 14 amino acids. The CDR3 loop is CSVLGGRDADTQYF. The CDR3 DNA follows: TGCAGCGTCCTGGGGGGCAGGGACGCAGATACGCAGTATTTT.

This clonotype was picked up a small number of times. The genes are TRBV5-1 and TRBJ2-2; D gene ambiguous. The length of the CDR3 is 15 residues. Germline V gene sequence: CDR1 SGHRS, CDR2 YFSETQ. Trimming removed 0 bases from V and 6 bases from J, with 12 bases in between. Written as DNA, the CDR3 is TGCGCCAGCAGCTTGGAGGCTAGGATGGCCGGGGAGCTGTTTTTT. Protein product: CASSLEARMAGELFF.

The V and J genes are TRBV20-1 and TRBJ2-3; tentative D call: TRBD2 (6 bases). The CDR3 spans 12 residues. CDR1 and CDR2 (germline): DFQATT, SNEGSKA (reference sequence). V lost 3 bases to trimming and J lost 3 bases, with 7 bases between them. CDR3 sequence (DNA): TGCAGTGCTAGCGGGACTACAGATACGCAGTATTTT. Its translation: CSASGTTDTQYF.

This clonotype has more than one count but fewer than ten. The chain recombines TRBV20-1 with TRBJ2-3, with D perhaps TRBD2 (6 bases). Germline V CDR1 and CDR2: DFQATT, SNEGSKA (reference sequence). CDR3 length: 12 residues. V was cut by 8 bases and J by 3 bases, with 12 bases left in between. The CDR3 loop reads CSWRAGTDTQYF. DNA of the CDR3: TGCAGTTGGCGGGCGGGGACAGATACGCAGTATTTT.

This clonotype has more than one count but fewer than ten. CDR3 nucleotide sequence: TGTGCCAGCAGCTTAGCGGGGGGGCGAGGTGAGCAGTTCTTC. The encoded protein is CASSLAGGRGEQFF. The J gene is TRBJ2-1, the V gene TRBV7-8, with D possibly matching TRBD2 (7 bases). CDR3 length: 14 residues. Germline values: CDR1 SGHVS, CDR2 FQNEAQ. V was shortened by 0 bases and J by 9 bases, with 12 bases between the two germline ends.

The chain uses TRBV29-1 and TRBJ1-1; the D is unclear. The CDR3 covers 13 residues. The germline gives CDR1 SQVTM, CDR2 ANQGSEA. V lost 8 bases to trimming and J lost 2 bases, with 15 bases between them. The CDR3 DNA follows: TGCAGCACGGAGGTAGTTCCTAACACTGAAGCTTTCTTT. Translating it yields CSTEVVPNTEAFF.